These T cell receptor beta chains were read from a single sample in a study of human T cells and chemical hapten exposure. TCRdb redid the calling of the RACE reads with MiXCR, one entry per CDR3 protein. The sample consists of about 98,000 distinct CDR3 sequences, about 10% of them appearing once. The material was whole blood, obtained in connection with sensitization to the hapten diphenylcyclopropenone (DPC). Receptors originate from an older woman with alopecia areata. Some clones in this sample may be carry-over from other donors' samples. The CDR3 runs from the conserved cysteine through the conserved F or W. D genes are given only for firm matches. Clone size appears in some rows only: once, few, many, or a class for an expanded clone.

v_gene	d_gene	j_gene	abundance	CDR3aa	CDR3nt
TRBV20-1	TRBD2	TRBJ2-1	.	CSAALAGGYNEQFF	TGCAGTGCAGCACTAGCGGGGGGATACAATGAGCAGTTCTTC
TRBV7-2	.	TRBJ2-5	.	CASSPGIAGTGGETQYF	TGTGCCAGCAGCCCAGGGATAGCGGGGACAGGAGGAGAGACCCAGTACTTC
TRBV7-9	TRBD1	TRBJ2-7	many	CASSRAPGQGNEQYF	TGTGCCAGCAGTCGCGCTCCGGGACAGGGTAACGAGCAGTACTTC
TRBV2	TRBD1	TRBJ2-2	.	CASKGQGASGELFF	TGTGCCAGCAAAGGACAGGGGGCATCCGGGGAGCTGTTTTTT
TRBV20-1	TRBD1	TRBJ2-5	many	CSARDSDRGGETQYF	TGCAGTGCTAGAGACTCGGACAGGGGGGGAGAGACCCAGTACTTC
TRBV12-3/TRBV12-4	.	TRBJ2-2	.	CASSLAQGAGTGELFF	TGTGCCAGCAGTTTAGCGCAAGGGGCCGGGACCGGGGAGCTGTTTTTT
TRBV20-1	TRBD1	TRBJ2-2	few	CSAGQGANTGELFF	TGCAGTGCGGGACAGGGGGCGAACACCGGGGAGCTGTTTTTT
TRBV29-1	TRBD1	TRBJ2-3	.	CSVETGQGMTDTQYF	TGCAGCGTTGAAACGGGACAGGGGATGACAGATACGCAGTATTTT
TRBV5-4	.	TRBJ1-6	many	CASSLDLAGRQYSPLHF	TGTGCCAGCAGCTTGGATTTGGCCGGGCGACAGTATTCACCCCTCCACTTT
TRBV27	.	TRBJ1-2	few	CASSPRDGFYYGYTF	TGTGCCAGCAGTCCCCGGGACGGCTTTTATTATGGCTACACCTTC
TRBV20-1	.	TRBJ2-3	few	CSARGPRGPPTDTQYF	TGCAGTGCTAGAGGGCCGCGGGGGCCCCCCACAGATACGCAGTATTTT
TRBV6-6	.	TRBJ2-6	many	CASSYVFEGGANVLTF	TGTGCCAGCAGTTACGTTTTTGAGGGCGGGGCCAACGTCCTGACTTTC
TRBV10-3	TRBD1	TRBJ1-2	few	CAISDRRDRVNYGYTF	TGTGCCATCAGTGACCGGCGGGACAGGGTGAACTATGGCTACACCTTC
TRBV15	TRBD1	TRBJ1-3	.	CATSRYGQGLNTIYF	TGTGCCACCAGCCGCTACGGACAGGGGTTAAACACCATATATTTT
TRBV7-2	.	TRBJ2-4	many	CATAQSRDGNIQYF	TGTGCCACCGCCCAGAGTCGGGACGGAAACATTCAGTACTTC
TRBV7-9	.	TRBJ1-2	many	CASSPTMTAPGYTF	TGTGCCAGCAGCCCTACCATGACAGCCCCGGGCTACACCTTC
TRBV11-2	TRBD1	TRBJ2-2	many	CASSSGQGIGELFF	TGTGCCAGCAGCTCGGGACAGGGGATCGGGGAGCTGTTTTTT
TRBV18	.	TRBJ1-4	.	CASSPMARGSSGEKLFF	TGTGCCAGCTCACCTATGGCCAGGGGCTCGAGCGGCGAAAAACTGTTTTTT
TRBV6-2/TRBV6-3	.	TRBJ1-2	.	CASTHGQQRYGYTF	TGTGCCAGCACCCACGGACAGCAACGCTATGGCTACACCTTC
TRBV12-3/TRBV12-4	.	TRBJ1-1	many	CASRPRGEVTEAFF	TGTGCCAGCAGGCCCAGAGGGGAGGTGACTGAAGCTTTCTTT
TRBV3-1	.	TRBJ2-7	few	CASSQGSRSYEQYF	TGTGCCAGCAGCCAAGGCAGCCGCTCCTACGAGCAGTACTTC
TRBV4-2	TRBD2	TRBJ2-3	many	CASRKSSGSIDTQYF	TGTGCCAGCAGGAAGAGTAGCGGGTCTATAGATACGCAGTATTTT
TRBV3-1	TRBD1	TRBJ1-1	few	CASSISRGPGTEAFF	TGTGCCAGCAGCATCTCCAGGGGGCCGGGCACTGAAGCTTTCTTT
TRBV20-1	TRBD2	TRBJ2-7	few	CSATPLAGVLYEQYF	TGCAGTGCTACTCCCCTAGCGGGGGTCCTCTACGAGCAGTACTTC
TRBV29-1	TRBD1	TRBJ1-2	many	CSVEVEDRRFGGYTF	TGCAGCGTTGAAGTGGAGGACAGGCGGTTTGGTGGCTACACCTTC
TRBV6-2/TRBV6-3	.	TRBJ2-3	few	CASTQGITVAGTQYF	TGTGCCAGCACCCAGGGGATAACCGTAGCGGGTACGCAGTATTTT
TRBV5-1	TRBD1	TRBJ2-6	many	CASSRTGQTGANVLTF	TGCGCCAGCAGCCGGACAGGGCAAACTGGGGCCAACGTCCTGACTTTC
TRBV10-3	TRBD1	TRBJ2-7	few	CAISEFSGTGGFEQYF	TGTGCCATCAGTGAGTTCTCCGGGACAGGGGGCTTCGAGCAGTACTTC
TRBV4-2	TRBD2	TRBJ2-4	.	CASSQDRTSGGFFDIQYF	TGTGCCAGCAGCCAAGATCGGACTAGCGGGGGTTTTTTTGACATTCAGTACTTC
TRBV12-3/TRBV12-4	.	TRBJ2-2	.	CASSLQAGYLFF	TGTGCCAGCAGTTTACAGGCAGGGTACCTGTTTTTT
TRBV30	TRBD1	TRBJ2-1	many	CAWSRQGVNEQFF	TGTGCCTGGAGCAGACAGGGGGTAAATGAGCAGTTCTTC
TRBV29-1	.	TRBJ1-4	few	CSVQRPPEKLFF	TGCAGCGTTCAGCGCCCCCCGGAAAAACTGTTTTTT